This is a list of T cell receptor beta chains from one sample in a study of T cell changes during pregnancy in multiple sclerosis. Sequencing used immunoSEQ multiplex PCR; TCRdb keeps in-frame clones, though not all of them. The profile shows around 65,000 clones, around 91% of them singletons. The sample consisted of peripheral blood, taken in the third trimester of pregnancy. The receptor source for this set is a female donor in good health, enrolled as a control in a pregnancy study. The CDR3 runs from the conserved cysteine through the conserved F or W. A D gene is named only where the DNA matches it firmly. Rows may omit the clone size; those that give it use once, few, many or a size class.

length	V	size	D	J	CDR3	DNA
11	TRBV6-5	-	TRBD1	TRBJ1-1	CASTGQGEAFF	TGTGCCAGCACGGGACAGGGTGAAGCTTTCTTT
16	TRBV6-6	-	-	TRBJ1-3	CASSYSQSTSGNTIYF	TGTGCCAGCAGTTACTCACAGTCCACCTCTGGAAACACCATATATTTT
15	TRBV27	-	TRBD1	TRBJ2-1	CASIHPLTGLGKQFF	TGTGCCAGCATCCACCCCTTGACAGGGTTGGGAAAGCAGTTCTTC
15	TRBV4-2	-	-	TRBJ2-1	CASSQGAPSADEQFF	TGTGCCAGCAGCCAAGGAGCCCCTAGCGCAGATGAGCAGTTCTTC
15	TRBV6-5	-	-	TRBJ1-3	CASSYRPGSGNTIYF	TGTGCCAGCAGTTACCGGCCGGGGAGCGGAAACACCATATATTTT
15	TRBV29-1	-	TRBD1	TRBJ1-2	CSVEDGDTGAYGYTF	TGCAGCGTTGAAGATGGCGATACAGGGGCCTATGGCTACACCTTC
15	TRBV7-2	-	-	TRBJ1-2	CASSFLGRSDYGYTF	TGTGCCAGCAGCTTCCTGGGGAGATCCGACTATGGCTACACCTTC
16	TRBV5-6	-	TRBD2	TRBJ2-7	CASSSGLAGSSYEQYF	TGTGCCAGCAGCTCGGGACTAGCGGGGAGCTCCTACGAGCAGTACTTC
15	TRBV28	-	TRBD1	TRBJ2-5	CASSFVAGGRETQYF	TGTGCCAGCAGTTTTGTAGCAGGGGGAAGGGAGACCCAGTACTTC
15	TRBV7-9	-	TRBD1	TRBJ1-2	CASSNRTGAIDGYTF	TGTGCCAGCAGCAACCGGACAGGGGCTATTGATGGCTACACCTTC
20	TRBV5-1	once	-	TRBJ1-3	CASSLGWTTHDPNSGNTIYF	TGCGCCAGCAGCTTGGGATGGACTACCCACGACCCTAACTCTGGAAACACCATATATTTT
15	TRBV18	-	-	TRBJ1-1	CASSPLDGANTEAFF	TGTGCCAGCTCACCATTGGATGGGGCAAACACTGAAGCTTTCTTT
11	TRBV6-5	-	-	TRBJ1-1	CASSGQLSAFF	TGTGCCAGCAGCGGACAGCTATCAGCTTTCTTT
13	TRBV7-2	once	TRBD1	TRBJ1-5	CASSSNRGQPQHF	TGTGCCAGCAGCTCCAACAGGGGGCAGCCCCAGCATTTT
14	TRBV13	-	-	TRBJ2-7	CASSIRGTRDEQYF	TGTGCCAGCAGCATCAGGGGCACGCGGGACGAGCAGTACTTC
14	TRBV28	-	TRBD1	TRBJ1-2	CASSPYDRDYGYTF	TGTGCCAGCAGTCCCTATGACAGGGACTATGGCTACACCTTC
15	TRBV27	few	-	TRBJ1-1	CASRQAWARNTEAFF	TGTGCCAGCAGACAGGCGTGGGCGAGGAACACTGAAGCTTTCTTT
15	TRBV7-7	-	-	TRBJ2-1	CASSSRFGDYNEQFF	TGTGCTAGCAGCTCCCGTTTCGGGGACTACAATGAGCAGTTCTTC
15	TRBV6-1	-	TRBD1	TRBJ1-2	CASSEQGAPVGGYTF	TGTGCCAGCAGTGAACAGGGGGCGCCGGTTGGTGGCTACACCTTC
15	TRBV5-1	-	-	TRBJ1-5	CASSPGGRVNQPQHF	TGCGCCAGCAGCCCAGGAGGTAGGGTCAATCAGCCCCAGCATTTT
14	TRBV5-4	-	-	TRBJ1-5	CASSSQNSNQPQHF	TGTGCCAGCAGCTCCCAGAATAGCAATCAGCCCCAGCATTTT
15	TRBV4-3	few	-	TRBJ2-5	CASSARGGLRETQYF	TGCGCCAGCAGCGCCCGCGGGGGCTTACGTGAGACCCAGTACTTC
14	TRBV2	-	-	TRBJ1-5	CASSERQGNQPQHF	TGTGCCAGCAGTGAAAGACAGGGCAATCAGCCCCAGCATTTT
15	TRBV12-5	-	TRBD1	TRBJ2-1	CASGLDSTGYREQFF	TGTGCTAGTGGTTTGGACTCGACAGGGTACCGTGAGCAGTTCTTC
17	TRBV2	-	-	TRBJ1-6	CASIPPPRGQSNSPLHF	TGTGCCAGCATCCCCCCGCCGAGAGGACAGAGTAATTCACCCCTCCACTTT
15	TRBV7-9	-	TRBD2	TRBJ2-1	CASSYSGGAWNEQFF	TGTGCCAGCAGCTATAGCGGGGGGGCCTGGAATGAGCAGTTCTTC
13	TRBV4-3	-	-	TRBJ2-7	CASSQTSTYEQYF	TGCGCCAGCAGCCAAACATCAACCTACGAGCAGTACTTC
12	TRBV7-8	-	-	TRBJ2-7	CASSLAGAGEYF	TGTGCCAGCAGCTTAGCTGGGGCAGGGGAGTACTTC
13	TRBV28	-	-	TRBJ1-6	CASSPGRNSPLHF	TGTGCCAGCAGCCCCGGTCGAAATTCACCCCTCCACTTT
15	TRBV5-5	once	-	TRBJ1-3	CASREQLSSGNTIYF	TGTGCCAGCAGGGAACAACTATCCTCTGGAAACACCATATATTTT
15	TRBV4-1	-	-	TRBJ1-4	CASSPGGREVEKLFF	TGCGCCAGCAGTCCTGGAGGGAGGGAGGTAGAAAAACTGTTTTTT
13	TRBV10-3	-	-	TRBJ2-2	CAISDSETGELFF	TGTGCCATCAGTGATTCGGAGACCGGGGAGCTGTTTTTT
15	TRBV11-1	few	TRBD1	TRBJ2-2	CASSPLTGKGGELFF	TGTGCCAGCAGCCCATTGACAGGGAAGGGCGGGGAGCTGTTTTTT
14	TRBV7-3	-	TRBD2	TRBJ2-1	CASSSGLAGAEQFF	TGTGCCAGCAGCTCCGGACTAGCGGGGGCTGAGCAGTTCTTC
13	TRBV12-5	once	TRBD1	TRBJ1-2	CASKQGAFGGYTF	TGTGCTAGCAAACAGGGGGCCTTCGGTGGCTACACCTTC
13	TRBV5-8	-	-	TRBJ1-1	CASSPTGSSEAFF	TGTGCCAGCAGCCCCACAGGGAGTTCTGAAGCTTTCTTT
13	TRBV19	-	-	TRBJ1-5	CASSDLSNQPQHF	TGTGCCAGTTCAGATCTTAGCAATCAGCCCCAGCATTTT
17	TRBV11-3	-	TRBD1	TRBJ2-1	CASSLDPGQGVYNEQFF	TGTGCCAGCAGCTTAGACCCGGGACAGGGGGTATACAATGAGCAGTTCTTC
13	TRBV7-9	-	-	TRBJ1-2	CASSLAAGDGYTF	TGTGCCAGCAGCTTAGCGGCAGGGGATGGCTACACCTTC
12	TRBV29-1	few	-	TRBJ2-2	CTCSFDTGELFF	TGCACCTGTAGCTTTGACACCGGGGAGCTGTTTTTT
11	TRBV4-1	-	-	TRBJ2-1	CASTGGDEQFF	TGCGCCAGCACCGGGGGTGATGAGCAGTTCTTC
16	TRBV5-1	-	TRBD1	TRBJ1-1	CASSPDREYLLTEAFF	TGCGCCAGCAGCCCGGACAGGGAGTACCTCCTCACTGAAGCTTTCTTT
16	TRBV7-9	-	-	TRBJ1-4	CASSTMAQRTEEKLFF	TGTGCCAGCAGCACGATGGCCCAGCGGACGGAGGAAAAACTGTTTTTT
16	TRBV7-6	-	-	TRBJ1-4	CASSSRQSPTNEKLFF	TGTGCCAGCAGCTCTAGACAGTCTCCAACTAATGAAAAACTGTTTTTT
16	TRBV19	-	-	TRBJ2-7	CASRGGKARDRREQYF	TGTGCCAGTAGGGGGGGTAAAGCTCGGGATCGAAGGGAGCAGTACTTC
16	TRBV27	-	TRBD1	TRBJ2-3	CASSPDRGRLTDTQYF	TGTGCCAGCAGTCCAGACAGGGGGCGGTTGACAGATACGCAGTATTTT
15	TRBV9	-	-	TRBJ2-3	CASSVGSSLSDTQYF	TGTGCCAGCAGCGTAGGGAGTAGTTTGTCAGATACGCAGTATTTT
15	TRBV18	-	TRBD2	TRBJ2-3	CASSLSGTPTDTQYF	TGTGCCAGCTCACTTAGCGGGACGCCCACAGATACGCAGTATTTT
17	TRBV7-2	few	-	TRBJ1-1	CASSLAYRADMNTEAFF	TGTGCCAGCAGCTTAGCGTACAGGGCAGATATGAACACTGAAGCTTTCTTT
13	TRBV19	-	TRBD1	TRBJ2-7	CASSKNRGYEQYF	TGTGCCAGTAGTAAGAACAGGGGATACGAGCAGTACTTC